This T cell receptor (beta chain) was recorded in a study of beta chain features in type 1 diabetes. Investigators reverse transcribed all isolated RNA, so they sequenced expressed TCRB transcripts. Profiling relied on immunoSEQ multiplex PCR, and the TCRdb table lists in-frame clones only, not all of them. The sample consists of roughly 340,000 clones, around an eighth of them appearing once. Per the germline V gene, CDR1 is MNHNY and CDR2 is SVGAGI (reference sequence). V lost 4 bases to trimming and J lost 0 bases, with 9 bases between them. The CDR3 contains 14 residues. Naive, central memory, regulatory and stem cell-like memory cells within the CD4+ compartment were sorted using CD45RO/CCR7/CD25/CD127/CD95/CD27. Sorted populations all exceeded 98% purity. Study conclusions and caveats: Relative to healthy donors, patients appeared to have naive, central memory and Treg TCRB repertoires that were more similar. Shortening of TCRB CDR3s, moderate but significant, appeared in all four CD4+ subsets of Type 1 diabetes patients.

As concerns this clone: The target antigen is unknown.

The sequence derives from a woman under 30 with type 1 diabetes. Sequencing was carried out using naive CD4+ T cells from blood. The chain carries TRBV6-6 and TRBJ1-1; D is uncertain. The CDR3 loop reads CASSSHILNTEAFF. As DNA, the CDR3 is TGTGCCAGCAGTTCCCACATCTTGAACACTGAAGCTTTCTTT.